The 18 T cell receptor beta chains given below trace back to one sample, sequenced in a study of blood T cells in healthy people across ages. Combining a sample-barcoded 5' primer with a J-beta primer mix, a second PCR ran for about 6 to 12 cycles. TCRdb processed the 5' RACE reads anew with MiXCR; each CDR3 protein has one entry. The sample lists hundreds of thousands of distinct CDR3 sequences, roughly half occurring once. Sequencing was carried out using blood. The receptor source for this set is a woman over 75 in good health.

This CDR3 reads CAIRELAGLTDTQYF. The CDR3 nucleotides read TGTGCCATCAGAGAACTAGCGGGACTGACAGATACGCAGTATTTT. V gene TRBV10-3 combines with J gene TRBJ2-3, with TRBD2 matching over 10 bases. Germline CDR1 and CDR2: ENHRY and SYGVKD. The CDR3 runs 15 residues. V shed 6 bases and J 3 bases; nucleotides not matched to a gene: 6.

In this sample, this clonotype turned up many times. The chain recombines TRBV12-3 or TRBV12-4 with TRBJ1-5, with D unresolved. V lost 4 bases to trimming and J lost 7 bases, with 20 bases between them. The CDR3 spans 16 residues. Here the CDR3 reads CASSSSPLNYGQPQHF. The CDR3 nucleotides are TGTGCCAGCAGTTCAAGCCCCCTAAATTATGGACAGCCCCAGCATTTT.

As DNA, the CDR3 is TGCAGTGCTACACTCGAGAACGTCTATGGCTACACCTTC. Its translation: CSATLENVYGYTF. The chain joins TRBV20-1 to TRBJ1-2, with D unresolved. Germline V gene sequence: CDR1 DFQATT, CDR2 SNEGSKA (reference sequence). This CDR3 is 13 amino acids long. V lost 4 bases and J 4 bases, leaving 13 bases between the germline ends.

Remarks on this clonotype: An end of the junction does not agree with germline; a read error may underlie this. The J gene is TRBJ2-3, the V gene TRBV7-2; D is undetermined. This CDR3 comprises 14 residues. Germline CDR1 and CDR2: SGHTA and FQGNSA. CDR3: CASSLFGNTVTQYF. CDR3 in DNA: TGTGCCAGCAGCTTATTCGGTAACACAGTTACGCAGTATTTT.

This clonotype has just a few counts. The chain has TRBV5-1 and TRBJ2-4; 11 nucleotides align to TRBD1. After removal of 4 bases from V and 6 bases from J, the junction contained 3 bases not matched to a gene. From germline, CDR1 is SGHRS and CDR2 YFSETQ. The CDR3 has 14 amino acids. The CDR3, as DNA: TGCGCCAGCAGCCAGGGGACAGGGGGAAACATTCAGTACTTC. It codes for CASSQGTGGNIQYF.

This clonotype was detected only a few times. V is TRBV29-1 and J is TRBJ1-1; 9 bases are a match to TRBD1. The V gene's germline CDR1 is SQVTM and CDR2 ANQGSEA. The junction had 14 bases not matched to a gene; V was cut back by 7 bases and J by 11 bases. CDR3 size: 13 residues. CDR3: CSAEDNPGTGAFF. The CDR3 DNA reads TGCAGCGCAGAAGACAATCCCGGGACAGGGGCTTTCTTT.

This clonotype was seen at least ten times. The chain couples TRBV7-9 to TRBJ2-7; the match to TRBD2 covers 10 bases. The CDR3 consists of 15 residues. J was trimmed by 4 bases and V by 5 bases; bases with no gene match: 8. Germline V gene data show CDR1 as SEHNR and CDR2 as FQNEAQ (reference sequence). The CDR3 protein is CASSPGLAARYEQYF. The CDR3 nucleotides read TGTGCCAGCAGCCCAGGACTAGCGGCGAGATACGAGCAGTACTTC. Based on the CDR3 plus reference TRBV7-9 and TRBJ2-7, the full variable domain is DTGVSQNPRHKITKRGQNVTFRCDPISEHNRLYWYRQTLGQGPEFLTYFQNEAQLEKSRLLSDRFSAERPKGSFSTLEIQRTEQGDSAMYLCASSPGLAARYEQYFGPGTRLTVT.

This clonotype was recorded at least ten times. The CDR3 protein is CASSWTSGRYEQYF. In DNA, the CDR3 is TGTGCCAGCAGCTGGACTAGCGGGCGGTACGAGCAGTACTTC. V usage is TRBV12-3 or TRBV12-4 and J usage is TRBJ2-7; 11 bases line up with TRBD2. V shed 6 bases and J 4 bases; nucleotides not matched to a gene: 5. CDR3 length equals 14 residues.

This chain links TRBV27 with TRBJ2-1; 11 nucleotides align to TRBD2. This CDR3 comprises 18 residues. Trimming took 5 bases from V and 5 from J; bases not matched to a gene: 14. Germline V gene data show CDR1 as MNHEY and CDR2 as SMNVEV (reference sequence). Here the CDR3 reads CASSAFTSGGFFDNEQFF. CDR3 DNA: TGTGCCAGCAGTGCCTTTACTAGCGGGGGTTTTTTCGACAATGAGCAGTTCTTC.

The gene calls are TRBV29-1 and TRBJ1-5; D uncertain. Per the germline V gene, CDR1 is SQVTM and CDR2 is ANQGSEA. The CDR3 length is 12 residues. The V and J ends lost 4 bases and 6 bases respectively, with 10 bases between them. Here the CDR3 DNA reads TGCAGCGTTGGTTCCCCCGGTCAGCCCCAGCATTTT. Amino acid sequence: CSVGSPGQPQHF. The entire variable domain, with the rest obtained from reference TRBV29-1 and TRBJ1-5, is as follows: SAVISQKPSRDICQRGTSLTIQCQVDSQVTMMFWYRQQPGQSLTLIATANQGSEATYESGFVIDKFPISRPNLTFSTLTVSNMSPEDSSIYLCSVGSPGQPQHFGDGTRLSIL.

The V and J genes are TRBV5-1 and TRBJ2-1, with D perhaps matching TRBD1 (5 bases). Trimming cost V 0 bases and J 8 bases, with 18 bases left between them. CDR1 is SGHRS and CDR2 is YFSETQ in the germline V gene. This CDR3 comprises 16 residues. The chain's CDR3 is CASSLGRDYGSYEQFF. The CDR3 DNA reads TGCGCCAGCAGCTTGGGCAGGGATTACGGCTCCTATGAGCAGTTCTTC.

The rearrangement joins TRBV12-3 or TRBV12-4 to TRBJ1-1, with D hard to call. V was cut by 6 bases and J by 0 bases, with 11 bases left in between. The CDR3 sequence is 14 residues long. CDR3 region: CASRFRFMNTEAFF. The CDR3 DNA reads TGTGCCAGCAGATTTAGATTTATGAACACTGAAGCTTTCTTT.

This clonotype was seen repeatedly, ten times or more. This chain connects TRBV10-3 to TRBJ2-2; 7 bases align to TRBD2. With V trimmed by 4 bases and J by 0 bases, 5 bases remained unmatched. Per germline, CDR1 ENHRY and CDR2 SYGVKD. The CDR3 is 16 residues long. The CDR3 sequence is CAISAQSGTNTGELFF. The CDR3 DNA is TGTGCCATCAGTGCCCAGAGCGGGACGAACACCGGGGAGCTGTTTTTT.

The genes are TRBV6-6 and TRBJ1-1; D remains unclear. The V end lost 2 bases, the J end lost 5 bases, and 12 bases lay between the germline ends. Germline CDR1 MNHNY, CDR2 SVGAGI (reference sequence). The CDR3 totals 14 residues. This CDR3 is CASSYAFQATEAFF. CDR3 nucleotide sequence: TGTGCCAGCAGTTACGCCTTTCAAGCGACTGAAGCTTTCTTT.

This clonotype was observed a few times. The gene calls are TRBV20-1 and TRBJ2-5; TRBD1 aligns across 10 bases. Germline V gene lookup returns CDR1 DFQATT and CDR2 SNEGSKA (reference sequence). V was pared by 5 bases and J by 2 bases, with 5 bases of the junction left unmatched. CDR3 length: 14 residues. CDR3 DNA sequence: TGCAGTGCTTCGGACAGGGGGAGTCAAGAGACCCAGTACTTC. It codes for CSASDRGSQETQYF.

This clonotype was counted between two and nine times. The chain carries TRBV12-3 or TRBV12-4 and TRBJ1-2; TRBD1 is a possible D gene (5 bases). The CDR3 sequence is 15 residues long. V lost 6 bases and J lost 4, with 18 bases in between. In nucleotides, the CDR3 is TGTGCCAGCAGCCCCGGCCAGGGAAACTTCTATGGCTACACCTTC. It translates to CASSPGQGNFYGYTF.

This clonotype was counted ten times or more. The chain joins TRBV12-3 or TRBV12-4 to TRBJ2-1; TRBD1 is a possible D gene (6 bases). The CDR3 covers 15 residues. Trimming left V 5 bases short and J 4 bases short, with 15 bases between. CDR3 protein: CASSPRGRFYNEQFF. The CDR3 DNA reads as TGTGCCAGCAGTCCCAGGGGCCGTTTTTACAATGAGCAGTTCTTC.

This rearrangement joins TRBV9 to TRBJ2-5; TRBD2 matches at 10 bases. The trim removed 4 bases at V and 11 bases at J, leaving 17 bases unmatched. Germline CDR1 SGDLS, CDR2 YYNGEE. There are 16 residues in the CDR3. CDR3 in DNA: TGTGCCAGCAGCCCTAGCGGGGGCCCTGTTCCAAGTGAGCAGTACTTC. Translated: CASSPSGGPVPSEQYF. Filled out from reference TRBV9 and TRBJ2-5, the complete variable domain reads DSGVTQTPKHLITATGQRVTLRCSPRSGDLSVYWYQQSLDQGLQFLIQYYNGEERAKGNILERFSAQQFPDLHSELNLSSLELGDSALYFCASSPSGGPVPSEQYFGPGTRLLVL.